The rows below give T cell receptor beta chains drawn from one sample of a study of tumor-infiltrating lymphocytes in localized non-small cell lung cancer. TCRdb's copy holds only in-frame clones and misses some; the assay was immunoSEQ multiplex PCR. The sample has 15,000 to 20,000 clones, about three quarters seen once. Material: lung tumor tissue. The receptors were gathered from a human donor with non-small cell lung cancer. Both conserved end residues are part of each CDR3. D genes are given only for firm matches. Some rows mark clone size as missing; the rest say once, few, many or name a class of expanded clone.

abundance | d_gene | j_gene | v_gene | CDR3aa | CDR3nt
- | TRBD2 | TRBJ2-3 | TRBV7-2 | CASSFTSGGPTDTQYF | TGTGCCAGCAGCTTTACTAGCGGGGGGCCCACAGATACGCAGTATTTT
- | TRBD1 | TRBJ2-3 | TRBV9 | CASSVGTGGVYTDTQYF | TGTGCCAGCAGCGTAGGGACAGGGGGGGTGTACACAGATACGCAGTATTTT
- | TRBD2 | TRBJ2-5 | TRBV5-1 | CASSISGGNGETQYF | TGCGCCAGCAGCATTAGCGGGGGGAATGGAGAGACCCAGTACTTC
- | - | TRBJ1-2 | TRBV6-4 | CASSDSFDGRPYGYTF | TGTGCCAGCAGTGACTCGTTCGATGGCAGACCCTATGGCTACACCTTC
few | - | TRBJ1-1 | TRBV7-2 | CASSRQNTEAFF | TGTGCCAGCAGTCGACAGAACACTGAAGCTTTCTTT
- | TRBD1 | TRBJ2-3 | TRBV5-1 | CASSIDRARGDTQYF | TGCGCCAGCAGCATAGACAGGGCCCGGGGAGATACGCAGTATTTT
once | - | TRBJ1-1 | TRBV7-8 | CASSPLVAGENTEAFF | TGTGCCAGCAGCCCCCTGGTCGCAGGGGAGAACACTGAAGCTTTCTTT
- | - | TRBJ2-5 | TRBV2 | CASRGEGETQYF | TGTGCCAGCAGAGGGGAAGGCGAGACCCAGTACTTC
- | TRBD2 | TRBJ2-7 | TRBV6-1 | CASSEATSGGDEQYF | TGTGCCAGCAGTGAAGCCACTAGCGGGGGCGACGAGCAGTACTTC
large | - | TRBJ1-5 | TRBV4-3 | CASSQGLDSYSNQPQHF | TGCGCCAGCAGCCAAGGACTGGACAGCTATAGCAATCAGCCCCAGCATTTT
- | TRBD1 | TRBJ2-7 | TRBV28 | CASQWDRGIYEQYF | TGTGCCAGCCAGTGGGACAGGGGTATCTACGAGCAGTACTTC
- | TRBD1 | TRBJ1-1 | TRBV7-9 | CASASRGGARLEAFF | TGTGCCAGCGCGAGCAGGGGGGGGGCAAGACTCGAAGCTTTCTTT
- | - | TRBJ2-2 | TRBV10-3 | CASSSPLGPNTGELFF | TGTGCCAGCAGTTCTCCCCTGGGACCGAACACCGGGGAGCTGTTTTTT
- | - | TRBJ2-5 | TRBV7-2 | CASSGRGAGSQETQYF | TGTGCCAGCAGCGGACGAGGGGCGGGGTCCCAAGAGACCCAGTACTTC
- | - | TRBJ1-2 | TRBV30 | CAWSVGAYGYTF | TGTGCCTGGAGCGTAGGGGCTTATGGCTACACCTTC
- | - | TRBJ1-2 | TRBV5-5 | CASSLGAVLTYGYTF | TGTGCCAGCAGCTTGGGGGCCGTCCTGACTTATGGCTACACCTTC
- | - | TRBJ1-2 | TRBV11-2 | CASSLRSAAGNYGYTF | TGTGCCAGCAGCTTACGTAGCGCAGCAGGAAACTATGGCTACACCTTC
few | TRBD1 | TRBJ1-2 | TRBV4-3 | CASSQEAITGGIINYGYTF | TGCGCCAGCAGCCAAGAGGCCATAACAGGGGGCATTATAAACTATGGCTACACCTTC
- | - | TRBJ2-1 | TRBV7-2 | CASSLYGSSYNEQFF | TGTGCCAGCAGCTTATACGGGAGCTCCTACAATGAGCAGTTCTTC
- | - | TRBJ2-2 | TRBV29-1 | CSAPGPDTGELFF | TGCAGCGCTCCGGGACCCGACACCGGGGAGCTGTTTTTT
- | - | TRBJ2-2 | TRBV10-3 | CAISVGTTGELFF | TGTGCCATCAGTGTTGGAACTACCGGGGAGCTGTTTTTT
- | - | TRBJ1-3 | TRBV4-3 | CASSQEMGGSGNTIYF | TGCGCCAGCAGCCAAGAAATGGGGGGTTCTGGAAACACCATATATTTT
- | TRBD2 | TRBJ2-2 | TRBV7-3 | CASSPISGGAGELFF | TGTGCCAGCAGCCCCATTAGCGGGGGGGCCGGGGAGCTGTTTTTT
- | - | TRBJ1-2 | TRBV30 | CGGGMGYGYTF | TGTGGCGGGGGAATGGGCTATGGCTACACCTTC
few | - | TRBJ1-2 | TRBV6-5 | CASSPRDNYGYTF | TGTGCCAGCAGTCCCCGCGATAACTATGGCTACACCTTC
- | TRBD1 | TRBJ1-1 | TRBV5-1 | CASSSQGAMGGNTEAFF | TGCGCCAGCAGCTCACAGGGGGCAATGGGTGGAAACACTGAAGCTTTCTTT
- | - | TRBJ1-1 | TRBV27 | CASSLSRFTEAFF | TGTGCCAGCAGTTTATCGAGGTTCACTGAAGCTTTCTTT
medium-sized | - | TRBJ1-2 | TRBV6-5 | CASSYSEGYYGYTF | TGTGCCAGCAGTTACTCGGAGGGCTACTATGGCTACACCTTC
- | TRBD2 | TRBJ2-1 | TRBV6-4 | CASSDSGTSGSNEQFF | TGTGCCAGCAGTGACTCCGGGACTAGCGGGAGCAATGAGCAGTTCTTC
- | - | TRBJ2-1 | TRBV5-1 | CASSLGARGLPYNEQFF | TGCGCCAGCAGCTTGGGGGCGCGGGGGCTCCCCTACAATGAGCAGTTCTTC
- | - | TRBJ1-2 | TRBV2 | CASSEWGYYGYTF | TGTGCCAGCAGTGAATGGGGGTACTATGGCTACACCTTC
- | - | TRBJ2-2 | TRBV9 | CASSVQERNTGELFF | TGTGCCAGCAGCGTACAAGAGAGAAACACCGGGGAGCTGTTTTTT
- | - | TRBJ1-2 | TRBV7-2 | CASSLMMGGYTF | TGTGCCAGCAGCTTAATGATGGGGGGCTACACCTTC
few | TRBD1 | TRBJ1-1 | TRBV7-9 | CASKVDRGITEAFF | TGTGCCAGCAAGGTCGACAGGGGAATCACTGAAGCTTTCTTT
- | - | TRBJ2-3 | TRBV5-1 | CASSPREASSTDTQYF | TGCGCCAGCAGCCCCAGGGAAGCCTCTAGCACAGATACGCAGTATTTT
- | - | TRBJ1-3 | TRBV4-3 | CASSQDAGWGNTIYF | TGCGCCAGCAGCCAAGATGCAGGGTGGGGAAACACCATATATTTT
- | - | TRBJ2-3 | TRBV6-6 | CASKRTDTQYF | TGTGCCAGCAAAAGGACAGATACGCAGTATTTT
- | - | TRBJ2-3 | TRBV6-4 | CASNNESTAAQYF | TGTGCCAGCAATAACGAGTCCACGGCCGCGCAGTATTTT
once | TRBD1 | TRBJ1-3 | TRBV15 | CATSRGDRDSGNTIYF | TGTGCCACCAGCAGAGGGGACAGGGACTCTGGAAACACCATATATTTT
- | TRBD1 | TRBJ1-5 | TRBV18 | CASSRNTPRQGVGNQPQHF | TGTGCCAGCTCACGAAATACCCCCAGACAGGGCGTAGGCAATCAGCCCCAGCATTTT
once | - | TRBJ2-7 | TRBV5-1 | CASSPRDKVTYEQYF | TGCGCCAGCAGCCCTCGGGACAAGGTCACCTACGAGCAGTACTTC
few | - | TRBJ1-1 | TRBV29-1 | CSVAAGSTEAFF | TGCAGCGTCGCCGCAGGGAGCACTGAAGCTTTCTTT
few | - | TRBJ1-4 | TRBV19 | CASSTQGSANEKLFF | TGTGCCAGTAGTACGCAGGGGTCGGCTAATGAAAAACTGTTTTTT
- | - | TRBJ2-2 | TRBV7-2 | CASSPSIWRALSGELFF | TGTGCCAGCAGCCCATCCATTTGGCGGGCCTTGTCCGGGGAGCTGTTTTTT
- | - | TRBJ1-3 | TRBV6-6 | CASRRDRTTSGNTIYF | TGTGCCAGCAGGCGAGACAGAACGACCTCTGGAAACACCATATATTTT
- | TRBD2 | TRBJ2-2 | TRBV9 | CASSRLAGYTGELFF | TGTGCCAGCAGCCGACTAGCGGGGTACACCGGGGAGCTGTTTTTT
- | - | TRBJ2-7 | TRBV2 | CASSEAYEQYF | TGTGCCAGCAGTGAGGCTTACGAGCAGTACTTC
- | - | TRBJ2-5 | TRBV20-1 | CSAPETQYF | TGCAGTGCCCCAGAGACCCAGTACTTC
- | - | TRBJ2-7 | TRBV11-2 | CASSSGLLEQYF | TGTGCCAGCAGCTCGGGACTTCTGGAGCAGTACTTC
once | - | TRBJ2-3 | TRBV7-2 | CASSFRPLPSGSTDTQYF | TGTGCCAGCAGCTTTAGGCCCCTCCCGAGCGGAAGCACAGATACGCAGTATTTT
- | - | TRBJ2-1 | TRBV6-5 | CASSFTFVDSNEQFF | TGTGCCAGCAGTTTCACTTTCGTAGACTCGAATGAGCAGTTCTTC